The TCR beta chain under discussion was sequenced for a study of T cell repertoires in cytomegalovirus infection. TCRdb reprocessed the reads with MiXCR, giving one entry per CDR3 protein. The sample carries around 430,000 distinct CDR3 sequences, under 55% recorded once. Per the germline V gene, CDR1 is WNHNN and CDR2 is SYGVQD (reference sequence). There are 13 residues in the CDR3. The V and J ends lost 5 bases and 0 bases respectively, with 7 bases between them. The study, taken as a whole, reports: CMV-specific TCR beta clonotypes restricted by HLA-C dominated the ex vivo response.

Concerning this clonotype: Its antigen is not identified.

The sequenced sample was cultured PBMCs, obtained from culture after CMV antigen stimulation. The chain uses TRBV10-1 and TRBJ2-5; D remains unclear. This TCR was recovered from a human donor in good health (CMV status not recorded). Some clones in this sample may be carry-over from other donors' samples. The CDR3 loop is CASSLKDQETQYF. The CDR3 nucleotides read TGCGCCAGCAGTCTGAAGGACCAAGAGACCCAGTACTTC.